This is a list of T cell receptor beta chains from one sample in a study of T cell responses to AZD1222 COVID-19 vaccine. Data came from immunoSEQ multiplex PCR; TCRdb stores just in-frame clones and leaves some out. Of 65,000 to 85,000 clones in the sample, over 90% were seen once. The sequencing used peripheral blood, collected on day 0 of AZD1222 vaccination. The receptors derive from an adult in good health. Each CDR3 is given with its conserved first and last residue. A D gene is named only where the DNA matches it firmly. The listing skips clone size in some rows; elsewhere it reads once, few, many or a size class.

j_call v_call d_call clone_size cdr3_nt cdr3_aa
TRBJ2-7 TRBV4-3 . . TGCGCCAGCAGCCAGGCCGGGACAAGTACCCCCGAGCAGTACTTC CASSQAGTSTPEQYF
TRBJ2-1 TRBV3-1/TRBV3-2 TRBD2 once TGTGCCAGCAGCCAAGATCATGCGCCGGGGGGGTCCTACAATGAGCAGTTCTTC CASSQDHAPGGSYNEQFF
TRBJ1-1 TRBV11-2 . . TGTGCCAGCAGCTTAGATCCGAACACTGAAGCTTTCTTT CASSLDPNTEAFF
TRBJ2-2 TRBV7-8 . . TGTGCCAGCAGCTTAGACCAACTTGACACCGGGGAGCTGTTTTTT CASSLDQLDTGELFF
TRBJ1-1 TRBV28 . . TGTGCCAGCAGAGACCTGAACACTGAAGCTTTCTTT CASRDLNTEAFF
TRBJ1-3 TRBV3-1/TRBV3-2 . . TGTGCCAGCAGCCAGACTGCCTCTGGAAACACCATATATTTT CASSQTASGNTIYF
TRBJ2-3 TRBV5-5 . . TGTGCCAGCAGCTCGGTCCGCCAGGGCCAGGGGACAGATACGCAGTATTTT CASSSVRQGQGTDTQYF
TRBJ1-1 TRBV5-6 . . TGTGCCAGCAGCGGTTACACTGAAGCTTTCTTT CASSGYTEAFF
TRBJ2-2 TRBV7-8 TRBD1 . TGTGCCAGCAGCTTATCATCGACAGGGAGTTCCACCGGGGAGCTGTTTTTT CASSLSSTGSSTGELFF
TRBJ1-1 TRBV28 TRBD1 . TGTGCCAGCAGTTCCGGGACAGGGGGCACTGAAGCTTTCTTT CASSSGTGGTEAFF